Described below is a single T cell receptor (beta chain) sequence and its context. The antigen is unknown. This record belongs to a study of cytomegalovirus exposure and HLA in healthy donors. This CDR3 region has 14 residues. V shed 0 bases, J shed 6 bases, and the junction held 1 base outside the gene matches. Germline V gene sequence: CDR1 MNHEY, CDR2 SVGAGI. Overall study findings and caveats: The study recorded over 150 TCR beta chains that were cytomegalovirus-associated. Researchers reported that a few CMV-associated chains were confirmed in vitro as CMV antigen-specific.

Generated by immunoSEQ multiplex PCR, the TCRdb table keeps only in-frame clones and is missing some. The sample records more than 70,000 clones, roughly 93% being singletons. Donors came from a validation cohort of fewer than 150 subjects, distinct from the first 666-subject cohort. The sequenced material came from PBMCs. V usage is TRBV6-5 and J usage is TRBJ2-1, with TRBD1 identical over 8 bases. The receptor comes from a woman between 18 and 29 years old in good health and CMV-seronegative. The CDR3 bases are TGTGCCAGCAGTTACTCAACAGGGGGCAATGAGCAGTTCTTC. This sequence encodes CASSYSTGGNEQFF.